The present T cell receptor (beta chain) was sequenced within a study of blood T cell repertoires in COVID-19. Overall study context: The cDNA or gDNA used as material had been derived from T cells, B-cell-depleted T cells, or PBMCs.

Trimming pared 2 bases from V and 0 bases from J, leaving 7 bases between. CDR1 is SGHVS, CDR2 FQNEAQ, per germline. The CDR3 runs to 14 residues. In terms of age and location, participants ranged from about 18 to 95 years and lived in about 25 US areas. The table came from immunoSEQ multiplex PCR; TCRdb's copy has only in-frame clones and leaves some out. The data show some 510,000 clones, approximately 88% seen once. Sequenced material: PBMCs or T cells enriched from blood (not recorded which). The receptor was derived from a woman aged 40-49 years who had recovered from COVID-19. The gene calls are TRBV7-8 and TRBJ1-1; maybe TRBD1 (5 bases). The CDR3: CASSLLTVNTEAFF. CDR3 in DNA: TGTGCCAGCAGCTTACTGACAGTGAACACTGAAGCTTTCTTT.